This section outlines one T cell receptor (beta chain) sequence together with its context. Other nucleotide sequences from this sample produce the same CDR3. The method was immunoSEQ multiplex PCR; TCRdb's version includes in-frame clones alone and lacks a portion of them. The sample has some 640,000 clones, around 87% seen once. The data belong to a study of shared T cell receptors in the human thymus. Trimming shortened V by 1 base and J by 9 bases, and 16 bases separated the two germline ends. The CDR3 sequence is 16 residues long. CDR1 MNHEY and CDR2 SVGAGI come from the germline V gene. These data were also filed under a second study, of human thymus T cells. That publication notes: Resected material from corrective heart surgery provided the thymus tissue analysed. There appeared to be biased usage of V and J genes in thymic and blood repertoires.

V and J are TRBV6-5 and TRBJ1-6, with D perhaps matching TRBD1 (6 bases). Material: thymocytes. This receptor was obtained from a boy under two years old with a congenital heart defect. Written as DNA, the CDR3 is TGTGCCAGCAGTTACTTCCGGGGGGCGCTTACTTCACCCCTCCACTTT. The encoded protein is CASSYFRGALTSPLHF.